Each of the 18 T cell receptor beta chains below was sequenced from the same sample in a study of shared clonotypes between healthy human individuals. Naive CD8 isolation took CD45RO-negative cells positively selected for CCR7 and excluded terminally differentiated effector memory CD45RA+ cells. Sequenced by immunoSEQ multiplex PCR; TCRdb stores in-frame clones only, minus some. The repertoire includes over 2 million clones, just under 95% of them detected once, and more than 0.95% sits in the top ten. The sample comprised naive CD8+ T cells sorted from blood. The source is a man aged 18 to 30 in good health.

The chain links TRBV6-5 to TRBJ2-1; 9 bases fit TRBD2. Germline-derived CDR1 and CDR2 are MNHEY and SVGAGI. J was trimmed by 4 bases and V by 4 bases; bases with no gene match: 5. The CDR3 loop spans 15 amino acids. The DNA of the CDR3 is TGTGCCAGCAGTTTACTAGCGGGCACATACAATGAGCAGTTCTTC. Protein sequence: CASSLLAGTYNEQFF.

V and J are TRBV7-9 and TRBJ2-1; tentatively, D is TRBD1 or TRBD2 (5 bases each). The CDR3 is made up of 13 amino acids. CDR1 is SEHNR and CDR2 is FQNEAQ in the germline V gene (reference sequence). V lost 3 bases, J lost 14 bases, and 17 bases lay in between. The CDR3 bases are TGTGCCAGCAGCTTCCAGGTCCTGAGGGGTGAGTTCTTC. Its protein is CASSFQVLRGEFF. Filled out from reference TRBV7-9 and TRBJ2-1, the complete variable domain reads DTGVSQNPRHKITKRGQNVTFRCDPISEHNRLYWYRQTLGQGPEFLTYFQNEAQLEKSRLLSDRFSAERPKGSFSTLEIQRTEQGDSAMYLCASSFQVLRGEFFGPGTRLTVL.

The chain carries TRBV27 and TRBJ2-1; 9 nucleotides agree with TRBD2. CDR3 length equals 16 residues. Germline V gives CDR1 MNHEY, CDR2 SMNVEV (reference sequence). The ends lost 1 base at V and 5 bases at J; junction bases unmatched: 6. The CDR3 nucleotides read TGTGCCAGCAGTTTATTGCCGGGGACTAGCCACAATGAGCAGTTCTTC. It yields the protein CASSLLPGTSHNEQFF.

The J gene is TRBJ1-5, the V gene TRBV14; 11 nucleotides agree with TRBD1. This CDR3 has 20 residues. Per germline, CDR1 SGHDN and CDR2 FVKESK. Trimming removed 0 bases from V and 2 bases from J; junction bases left unmatched: 12. The CDR3 DNA follows: TGTGCCAGCAGCCAAGATCTGCGGACAGGGGGCATCAGTGGCAATCAGCCCCAGCATTTT. It codes for CASSQDLRTGGISGNQPQHF.

The CDR3 DNA reads TGCGCCAGCAGCTTATACCGGGACATCAGCAATCAGCCCCAGCATTTT. Its translation is CASSLYRDISNQPQHF. This chain uses TRBV5-1 with TRBJ1-5, with D possibly matching TRBD1 (6 bases). Germline CDR1 SGHRS, CDR2 YFSETQ. The V end lost 2 bases, the J end lost 1 base, and 13 bases lay between the germline ends. CDR3 length: 16 residues.

This clone occurred once. V gene TRBV7-8 combines with J gene TRBJ1-4; the D gene is possibly TRBD1 (6 bases). CDR3 length equals 16 residues. CDR1 SGHVS and CDR2 FQNEAQ come from the germline V gene. V was shortened by 3 bases and J by 7 bases, with 18 bases between the two germline ends. The CDR3 here is CASSLLLAGAIEKLFF. The CDR3, as DNA: TGTGCCAGCAGCTTGCTGCTGGCAGGGGCTATTGAAAAACTGTTTTTT.

The chain recombines TRBV19 with TRBJ1-5; D gene unclear. Germline values: CDR1 LNHDA, CDR2 SQIVND (reference sequence). Trimming took off 7 bases at V and 4 bases at J, with 14 bases between the two ends. The CDR3 is 14 residues long. CDR3 coding DNA: TGTGCCAGTAAAATAGAAGGCGGGAATCAGCCCCAGCATTTT. As protein: CASKIEGGNQPQHF.

The rearrangement joins TRBV27 to TRBJ1-6; perhaps TRBD1 as D (5 bases). V shed 0 bases and J shed 6 bases, with 12 bases lying between them. This CDR3 region has 16 residues. Germline assignment: CDR1 MNHEY and CDR2 SMNVEV (reference sequence). CDR3 in amino acids: CASSLSPGYPNSPLHF. The CDR3 DNA reads TGTGCCAGCAGTTTATCCCCAGGGTACCCTAATTCACCCCTCCACTTT.

V is TRBV15 and J is TRBJ1-2, with 7 bases that match TRBD1. Trimming cost V 5 bases and J 1 base; bases outside gene matches: 13. CDR3 length equals 17 residues. Germline CDR1 is LNHNV and CDR2 is YYDKDF (reference sequence). The CDR3 sequence: CATSPRLFRGNNYGYTF. CDR3 DNA: TGTGCCACCAGCCCTCGTTTATTCAGGGGGAATAACTATGGCTACACCTTC.

The genes are TRBV27 and TRBJ1-5, with TRBD1 as a possible D gene (6 bases). The germline CDR1 and CDR2 sequences are MNHEY and SMNVEV (reference sequence). The CDR3 loop spans 16 amino acids. V lost 2 bases and J lost 4, with 15 bases in between. The CDR3 region is CASSLGDIGGNQPQHF. CDR3 nucleotide sequence: TGTGCCAGCAGTTTAGGGGACATAGGTGGGAATCAGCCCCAGCATTTT.

The rearrangement links TRBV5-1 to TRBJ2-5; TRBD2 matches at 10 bases. V was pared by 5 bases and J by 2 bases, with 15 bases of the junction left unmatched. The CDR3 has 18 residues. Germline lookup yields CDR1 SGHRS and CDR2 YFSETQ. The CDR3 sequence: CASRGGPAGGYHQETQYF. As DNA, the CDR3 is TGCGCCAGCAGGGGTGGGCCAGCGGGAGGGTATCATCAAGAGACCCAGTACTTC.

V and J are TRBV6-6 and TRBJ2-1; 14 nucleotides match TRBD2. From germline, CDR1 is MNHNY and CDR2 SVGAGI (reference sequence). Germline trimming cut 5 bases from V and 4 bases from J; bases unmatched to any gene: 4. This CDR3 is 16 amino acids long. The CDR3 protein is CASSKGTSGSYNEQFF. CDR3 sequence (DNA): TGTGCCAGCAGTAAAGGGACTAGCGGGAGTTACAATGAGCAGTTCTTC.

The J gene is TRBJ2-5, the V gene TRBV11-2; 7 bases are a match to TRBD1. The CDR3 has 14 amino acids. Trimming removed 5 bases from V and 5 bases from J; junction bases left unmatched: 8. From germline, CDR1 is SGHAT and CDR2 FQNNGV. The CDR3 region is CASSAEGGRETQYF. CDR3 nucleotide sequence: TGTGCCAGCAGCGCAGAAGGGGGCCGGGAGACCCAGTACTTC. Drawing the rest from reference TRBV11-2 and TRBJ2-5, the complete variable domain is EAGVAQSPRYKIIEKRQSVAFWCNPISGHATLYWYQQILGQGPKLLIQFQNNGVVDDSQLPKDRFSAERLKGVDSTLKIQPAKLEDSAVYLCASSAEGGRETQYFGPGTRLLVL.

The chain recombines TRBV7-2 with TRBJ2-7; TRBD1 aligns across 7 bases. The CDR3 spans 15 residues. Losses at the gene ends were 2 bases for V and 3 bases for J; bases not matched to a gene: 7. Germline CDR1 reads SGHTA; CDR2 reads FQGNSA. CDR3 bases: TGTGCCAGCAGCTTATCCGGGACAGTTTACTACGAGCAGTACTTC. Protein product: CASSLSGTVYYEQYF.

V is TRBV30 and J is TRBJ2-7; the D gene is possibly TRBD1 (6 bases). CDR3 size: 13 residues. The V end lost 2 bases, the J end lost 2 bases, and 10 bases lay between the germline ends. The germline gives CDR1 GTSNPN, CDR2 SVGIG (reference sequence). As DNA, the CDR3 is TGTGCCTGGAGTTCTCAGGGGCCCTACGAGCAGTACTTC. Translated: CAWSSQGPYEQYF.

The chain joins TRBV6-5 to TRBJ2-1; 8 nucleotides align to TRBD2. The CDR3 contains 15 residues. The germline V gene has CDR1 MNHEY and CDR2 SVGAGI. The trim removed 8 bases at V and 2 bases at J, leaving 8 bases unmatched. The CDR3 coding sequence is TGTGCCAGCCGTCGGGAAGCGGGAGCCTACAATGAGCAGTTCTTC. As protein: CASRREAGAYNEQFF.

This chain joins TRBV29-1 and TRBJ2-7; 10 positions match TRBD1. The CDR3 consists of 14 residues. Germline loops: CDR1 SQVTM, CDR2 ANQGSEA. The trim removed 5 bases at V and 5 bases at J, leaving 9 bases unmatched. The CDR3 coding sequence is TGCAGCGTTACCGGGACAGGGGCTTTCCACGAGCAGTACTTC. Its protein is CSVTGTGAFHEQYF.

The V call is TRBV5-6, the J call TRBJ1-5; D is perhaps TRBD1 (6 bases). The ends were cut back, 4 bases at V and 0 bases at J, with 11 bases in the middle. Germline CDR1 SGHDT, CDR2 YYEEEE. This CDR3 contains 15 residues. The DNA for the CDR3 is TGTGCCAGCAGCACCGGGACATTTAGCAATCAGCCCCAGCATTTT. Translation gives CASSTGTFSNQPQHF.